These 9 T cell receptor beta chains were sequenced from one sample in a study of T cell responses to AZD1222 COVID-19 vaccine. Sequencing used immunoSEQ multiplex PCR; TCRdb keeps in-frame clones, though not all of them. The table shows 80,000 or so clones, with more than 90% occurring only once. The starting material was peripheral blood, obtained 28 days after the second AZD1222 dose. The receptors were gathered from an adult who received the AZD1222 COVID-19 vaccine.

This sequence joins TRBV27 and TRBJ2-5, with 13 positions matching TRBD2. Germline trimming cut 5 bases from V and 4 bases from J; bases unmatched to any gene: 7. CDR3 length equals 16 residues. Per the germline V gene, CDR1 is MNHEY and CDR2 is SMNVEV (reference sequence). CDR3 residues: CASSPLAGGPGETQYF. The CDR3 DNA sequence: TGTGCCAGCAGTCCACTAGCGGGAGGGCCGGGAGAGACCCAGTACTTC.

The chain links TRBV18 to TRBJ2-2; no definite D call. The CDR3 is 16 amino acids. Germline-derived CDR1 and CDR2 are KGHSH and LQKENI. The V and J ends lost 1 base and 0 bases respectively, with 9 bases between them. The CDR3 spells CASSPQTVANTGELFF. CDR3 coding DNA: TGTGCCAGCTCACCACAGACCGTAGCGAACACCGGGGAGCTGTTTTTT.

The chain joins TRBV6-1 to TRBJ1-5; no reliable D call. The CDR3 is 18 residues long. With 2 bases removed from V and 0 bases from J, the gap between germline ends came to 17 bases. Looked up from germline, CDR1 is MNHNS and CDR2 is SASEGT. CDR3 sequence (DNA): TGTGCCAGCAGTGAAAGGTACGGGCCGAACTATAGCAATCAGCCCCAGCATTTT. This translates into CASSERYGPNYSNQPQHF.

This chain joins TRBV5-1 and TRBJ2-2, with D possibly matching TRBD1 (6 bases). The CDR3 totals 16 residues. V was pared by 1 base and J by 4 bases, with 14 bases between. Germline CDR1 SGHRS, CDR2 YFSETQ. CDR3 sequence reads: CASSLKGVSGTGELFF. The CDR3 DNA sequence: TGCGCCAGCAGCTTGAAGGGGGTTTCGGGCACCGGGGAGCTGTTTTTT.

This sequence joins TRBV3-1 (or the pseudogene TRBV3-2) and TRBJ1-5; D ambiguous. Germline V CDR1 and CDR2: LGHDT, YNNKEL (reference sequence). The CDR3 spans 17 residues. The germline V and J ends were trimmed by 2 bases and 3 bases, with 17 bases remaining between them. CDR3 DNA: TGTGCCAGCAGCCAACAATTGGTTGTGGGTTTCAATCAGCCCCAGCATTTT. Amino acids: CASSQQLVVGFNQPQHF.

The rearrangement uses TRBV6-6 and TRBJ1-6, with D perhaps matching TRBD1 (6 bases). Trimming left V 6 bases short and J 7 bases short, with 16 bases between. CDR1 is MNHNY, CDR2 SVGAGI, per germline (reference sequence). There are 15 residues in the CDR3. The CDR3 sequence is CASSPSGRGNSPLHF. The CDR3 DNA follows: TGTGCCAGCAGCCCTTCTGGCAGGGGCAATTCACCCCTCCACTTT.

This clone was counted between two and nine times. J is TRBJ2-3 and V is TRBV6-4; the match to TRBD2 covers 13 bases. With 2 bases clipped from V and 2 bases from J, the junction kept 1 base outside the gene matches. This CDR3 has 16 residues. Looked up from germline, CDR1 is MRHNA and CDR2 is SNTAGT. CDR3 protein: CASSDTSGRATDTQYF. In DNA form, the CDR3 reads TGTGCCAGCAGTGACACTAGCGGGAGGGCCACAGATACGCAGTATTTT.

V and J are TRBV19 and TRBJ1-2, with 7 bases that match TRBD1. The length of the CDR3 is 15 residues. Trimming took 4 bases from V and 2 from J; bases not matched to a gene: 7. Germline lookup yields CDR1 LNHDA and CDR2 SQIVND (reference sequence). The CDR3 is CASSRWRGQNYGYTF. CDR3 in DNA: TGTGCCAGTAGTAGGTGGAGGGGGCAAAACTATGGCTACACCTTC.

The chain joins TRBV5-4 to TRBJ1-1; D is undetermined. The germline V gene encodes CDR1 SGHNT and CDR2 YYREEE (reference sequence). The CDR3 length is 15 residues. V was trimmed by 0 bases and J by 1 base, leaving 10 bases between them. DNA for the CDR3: TGTGCCAGCAGCTTGGGAGGGTTTGGGAACACTGAAGCTTTCTTT. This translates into CASSLGGFGNTEAFF.